This T cell receptor (beta chain) was sequenced for a study of blood T cells in healthy people across ages. Study at large: Template switching picked up about one barcoded beta molecule for each two T cells.

After removal of 3 bases from V and 7 bases from J, the junction contained 4 bases not matched to a gene. The CDR3 length is 15 residues. Germline CDR1 reads LGHNT; CDR2 reads FRNRAP. A second PCR, run for about 6 to 11 cycles, used a sample-barcoded 5' primer plus a J-beta primer mix. TCRdb processed the 5' RACE reads anew with MiXCR; each CDR3 protein has one entry. The table lists 1.2 million to 1.5 million distinct CDR3 sequences, 35% to 45% of them singletons. The receptor was derived from a woman under 30 in good health. This chain uses TRBV12-5 with TRBJ2-1, with 12 nucleotides matching TRBD2. Sequenced sample: blood. The CDR3 here is CASGFLAGGSNEQFF. The CDR3 coding sequence is TGTGCTAGTGGTTTTCTAGCGGGAGGGAGTAATGAGCAGTTCTTC.